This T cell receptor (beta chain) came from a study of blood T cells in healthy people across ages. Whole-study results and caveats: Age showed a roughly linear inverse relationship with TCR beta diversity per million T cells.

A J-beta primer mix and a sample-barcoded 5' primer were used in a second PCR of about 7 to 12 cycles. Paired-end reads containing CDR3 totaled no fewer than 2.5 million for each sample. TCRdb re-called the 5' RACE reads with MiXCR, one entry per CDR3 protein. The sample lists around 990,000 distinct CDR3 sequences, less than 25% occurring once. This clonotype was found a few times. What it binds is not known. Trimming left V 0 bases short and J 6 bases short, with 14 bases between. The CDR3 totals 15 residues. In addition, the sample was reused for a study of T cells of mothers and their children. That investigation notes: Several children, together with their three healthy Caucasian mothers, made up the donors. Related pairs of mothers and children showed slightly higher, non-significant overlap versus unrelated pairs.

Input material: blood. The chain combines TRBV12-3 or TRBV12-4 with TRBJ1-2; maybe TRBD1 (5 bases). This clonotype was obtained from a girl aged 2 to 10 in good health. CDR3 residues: CASSLAYPVGDGYTF. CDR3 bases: TGTGCCAGCAGTTTAGCGTACCCCGTGGGGGATGGCTACACCTTC.